One sample yielded the 5 T cell receptor beta chains listed below, sequenced in a study of T cells in localized non-small cell lung cancer. Assay used: immunoSEQ multiplex PCR; TCRdb lists only in-frame clones, some missing. The sample includes roughly 40,000 clones, about 87% of them seen just once. The specimen was peripheral blood, collected before any cancer treatment. All receptors derive from a man aged 18 to 49 with stage I lung adenocarcinoma.

V gene TRBV6-6 combines with J gene TRBJ2-3; 8 bases are shared with TRBD2. The CDR3 has 13 residues. Germline values: CDR1 MNHNY, CDR2 SVGAGI (reference sequence). V lost 7 bases to trimming and J lost 6 bases; unmatched junction nucleotides: 6. DNA of the CDR3: TGTGCCAGCACGATAGCGGGGAGTGATACGCAGTATTTT. Translating it yields CASTIAGSDTQYF.

The chain combines TRBV11-2 with TRBJ1-4, with unresolved D. The CDR3 extends over 17 amino acids. V dropped 3 bases and J dropped 5 bases, with 19 bases sitting between them. The germline gives CDR1 SGHAT, CDR2 FQNNGV. CDR3: CASSLNKYLQSNEKLFF. The DNA for the CDR3 is TGTGCCAGCAGCTTGAACAAGTATCTGCAATCGAATGAAAAACTGTTTTTT.

The chain couples TRBV7-2 to TRBJ1-2, with TRBD1 matching over 9 bases. V gave up 4 bases and J gave up 3 bases; unmatched junction bases: 3. CDR1 SGHTA and CDR2 FQGNSA come from the germline V gene. The CDR3 has 14 residues. CDR3: CASSSGTGHYGYTF. The CDR3 coding sequence is TGTGCCAGCAGCTCCGGGACAGGGCACTATGGCTACACCTTC. Full variable domain (missing parts from reference TRBV7-2 and TRBJ1-2): GAGVSQSPSNKVTEKGKDVELRCDPISGHTALYWYRQSLGQGLEFLIYFQGNSAPDKSGLPSDRFSAERTGGSVSTLTIQRTQQEDSAVYLCASSSGTGHYGYTFGSGTRLTVV.

The chain has TRBV19 and TRBJ1-1; perhaps TRBD1 as D (6 bases). Germline V gives CDR1 LNHDA, CDR2 SQIVND (reference sequence). Deletions cut 3 bases from V and 4 bases from J, with 15 bases between. The length of the CDR3 is 15 residues. In DNA form, the CDR3 reads TGTGCCAGTAGTATCGCCCAGGGGCGAATCACTGAAGCTTTCTTT. Its translation is CASSIAQGRITEAFF.

The rearrangement links TRBV6-1 to TRBJ1-1; no clear D gene. Germline V gene sequence: CDR1 MNHNS, CDR2 SASEGT. Trimming shortened V by 1 base and J by 1 base, and 7 bases separated the two germline ends. This CDR3 contains 14 residues. CDR3 sequence: CASSEGGKNTEAFF. As DNA, the CDR3 is TGTGCCAGCAGTGAAGGGGGTAAGAACACTGAAGCTTTCTTT.